This T cell receptor (beta chain) was recovered during a study of CD8+CD57+ T cells in acquired aplastic anemia. Whole-study context: Sorted CD4+ and CD8+ cells gave an average of roughly 3.2 ug of DNA. Where healthy donors were concerned, CD4+ cells averaged approximately 10 million reads. Findings and limits, study-wide: Overlapping CD8+ CDR3 repertoires of patients and controls contained under 30 shared sequences. Controls did not differ significantly from patients in CD8+ Simpson's diversity.

Researchers used genomic DNA as the template to profile TCR beta VDJ and CDR3. TCRdb redid the calling of the reads with MiXCR, one entry per CDR3 protein. The sample carries about 170,000 distinct CDR3 sequences, around 60% recorded once. Turning to this clonotype: The antigen is not known.

Germline lookup yields CDR1 SNHLY and CDR2 FYNNEI. V dropped 9 bases and J dropped 0; count of bases not matched to a gene: 8. The CDR3 extends over 15 amino acids. The chain uses TRBV2 and TRBJ1-1; 9 bases match TRBD1. The source of this sequence is a human donor in good health. Sequenced: sorted CD4+, CD8+, or CD8+CD57+ T cells (not recorded which) from PBMCs. The CDR3 sequence: CASRGQGRVNTEAFF. The CDR3 DNA sequence: TGTGCCAGTAGGGGACAGGGCCGGGTGAACACTGAAGCTTTCTTT.